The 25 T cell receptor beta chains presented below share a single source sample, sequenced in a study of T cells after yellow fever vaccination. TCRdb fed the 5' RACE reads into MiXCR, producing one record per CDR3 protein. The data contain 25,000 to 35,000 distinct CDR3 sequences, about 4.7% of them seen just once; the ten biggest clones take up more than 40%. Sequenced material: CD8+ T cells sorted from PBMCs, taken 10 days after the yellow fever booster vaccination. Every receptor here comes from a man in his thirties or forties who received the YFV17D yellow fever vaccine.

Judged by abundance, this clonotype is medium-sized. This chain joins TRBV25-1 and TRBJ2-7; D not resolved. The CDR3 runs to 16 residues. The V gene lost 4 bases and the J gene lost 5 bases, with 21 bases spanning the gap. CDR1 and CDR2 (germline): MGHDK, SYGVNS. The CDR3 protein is CASSGHPSFRFHEQYF. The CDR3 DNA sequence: TGTGCCAGCAGTGGCCATCCCAGCTTCAGGTTCCACGAGCAGTACTTC.

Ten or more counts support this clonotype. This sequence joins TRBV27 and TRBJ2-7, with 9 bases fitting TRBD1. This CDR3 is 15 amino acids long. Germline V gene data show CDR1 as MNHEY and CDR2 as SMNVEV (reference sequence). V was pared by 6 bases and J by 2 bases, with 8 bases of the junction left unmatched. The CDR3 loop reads CASSQRTGVAYEQYF. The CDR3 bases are TGTGCCAGCAGCCAACGGACAGGGGTAGCCTACGAGCAGTACTTC.

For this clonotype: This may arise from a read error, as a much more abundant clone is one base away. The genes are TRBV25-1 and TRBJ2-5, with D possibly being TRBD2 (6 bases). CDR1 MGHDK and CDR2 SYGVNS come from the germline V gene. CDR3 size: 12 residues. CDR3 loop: CASSEDRETQHF. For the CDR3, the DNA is TGTGCCAGCAGTGAAGACCGGGAGACCCAGCACTTC. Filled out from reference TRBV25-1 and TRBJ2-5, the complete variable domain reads EADIYQTPRYLVIGTGKKITLECSQTMGHDKMYWYQQDPGMELHLIHYSYGVNSTEKGDLSSESTVSRIRTEHFPLTLESARPSHTSQYLCASSEDRETQHFGPGTRLLVL.

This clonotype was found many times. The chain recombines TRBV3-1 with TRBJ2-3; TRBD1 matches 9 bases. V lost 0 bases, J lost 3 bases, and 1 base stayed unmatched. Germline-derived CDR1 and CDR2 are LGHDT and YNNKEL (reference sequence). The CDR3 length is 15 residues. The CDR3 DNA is TGTGCCAGCAGCCAAGAGGACAGGGGAACAGATACGCAGTATTTT. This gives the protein CASSQEDRGTDTQYF.

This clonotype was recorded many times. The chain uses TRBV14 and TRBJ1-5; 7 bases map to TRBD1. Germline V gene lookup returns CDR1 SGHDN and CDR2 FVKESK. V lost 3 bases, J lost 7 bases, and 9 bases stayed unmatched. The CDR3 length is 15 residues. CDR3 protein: CASSQGTGEAQPQHF. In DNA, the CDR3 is TGTGCCAGCAGCCAGGGTACAGGGGAGGCCCAGCCCCAGCATTTT.

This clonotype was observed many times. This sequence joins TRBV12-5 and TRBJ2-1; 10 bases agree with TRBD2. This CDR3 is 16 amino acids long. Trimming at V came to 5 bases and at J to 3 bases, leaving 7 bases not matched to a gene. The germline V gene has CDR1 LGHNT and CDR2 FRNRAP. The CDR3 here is CASGPSQREGYNEQFF. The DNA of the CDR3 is TGTGCTAGTGGTCCGTCTCAGCGGGAGGGCTACAATGAGCAGTTCTTC. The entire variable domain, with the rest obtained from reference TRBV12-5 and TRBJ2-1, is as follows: DARVTQTPRHKVTEMGQEVTMRCQPILGHNTVFWYRQTMMQGLELLAYFRNRAPLDDSGMPKDRFSAEMPDATLATLKIQPSEPRDSAVYFCASGPSQREGYNEQFFGPGTRLTVL.

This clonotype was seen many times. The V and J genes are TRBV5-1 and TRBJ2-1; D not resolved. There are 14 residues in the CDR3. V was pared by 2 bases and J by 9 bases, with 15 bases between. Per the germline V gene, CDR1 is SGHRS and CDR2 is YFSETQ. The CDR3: CASSLVDILGEQFF. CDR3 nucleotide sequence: TGCGCCAGCAGCTTAGTAGATATCCTAGGTGAGCAGTTCTTC.

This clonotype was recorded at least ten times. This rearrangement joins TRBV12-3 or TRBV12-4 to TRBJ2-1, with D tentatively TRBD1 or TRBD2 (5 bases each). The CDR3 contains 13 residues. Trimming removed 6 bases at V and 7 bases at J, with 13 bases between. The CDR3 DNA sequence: TGTGCCAGCAGCCCCCTGAGGGGTAATGAGCAGTTCTTC. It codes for CASSPLRGNEQFF.

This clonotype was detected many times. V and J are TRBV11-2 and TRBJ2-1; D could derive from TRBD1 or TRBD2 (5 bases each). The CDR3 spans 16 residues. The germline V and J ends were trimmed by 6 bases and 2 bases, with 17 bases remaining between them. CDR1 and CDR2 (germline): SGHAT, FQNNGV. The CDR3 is CASRTWDRQTYNEQFF. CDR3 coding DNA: TGTGCCAGCAGAACATGGGACCGACAAACCTACAATGAGCAGTTCTTC. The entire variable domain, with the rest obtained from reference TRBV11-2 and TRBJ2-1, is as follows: EAGVAQSPRYKIIEKRQSVAFWCNPISGHATLYWYQQILGQGPKLLIQFQNNGVVDDSQLPKDRFSAERLKGVDSTLKIQPAKLEDSAVYLCASRTWDRQTYNEQFFGPGTRLTVL.

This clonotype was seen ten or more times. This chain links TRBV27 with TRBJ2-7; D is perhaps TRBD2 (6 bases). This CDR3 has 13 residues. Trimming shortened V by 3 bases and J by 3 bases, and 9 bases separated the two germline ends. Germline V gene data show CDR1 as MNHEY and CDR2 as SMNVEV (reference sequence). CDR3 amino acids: CASSFGTFYEQYF. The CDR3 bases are TGTGCCAGCAGTTTCGGGACTTTCTACGAGCAGTACTTC.

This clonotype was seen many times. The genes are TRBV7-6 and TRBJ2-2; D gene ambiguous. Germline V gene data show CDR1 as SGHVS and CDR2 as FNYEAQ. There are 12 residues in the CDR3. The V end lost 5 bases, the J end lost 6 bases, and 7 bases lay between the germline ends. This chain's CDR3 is CASSALAGELFF. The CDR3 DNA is TGTGCCAGCAGCGCCTTGGCCGGGGAGCTGTTTTTT.

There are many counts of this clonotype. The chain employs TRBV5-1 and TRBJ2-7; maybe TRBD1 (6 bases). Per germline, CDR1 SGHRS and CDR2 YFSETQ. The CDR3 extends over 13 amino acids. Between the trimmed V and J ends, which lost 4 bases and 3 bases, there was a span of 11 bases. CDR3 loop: CASSPGGGYEQYF. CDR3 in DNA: TGCGCCAGCAGCCCTGGGGGCGGCTACGAGCAGTACTTC.

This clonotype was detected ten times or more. The chain's CDR3 is CASSPDRATYEQYF. In DNA form, the CDR3 reads TGTGCCAGCAGTCCCGATCGGGCAACCTACGAGCAGTACTTC. The genes are TRBV28 and TRBJ2-7; D gene uncertain. The V gene's germline CDR1 is MDHEN and CDR2 SYDVKM. This CDR3 comprises 14 residues. Trimming removed 5 bases at V and 2 bases at J, with 13 bases between.

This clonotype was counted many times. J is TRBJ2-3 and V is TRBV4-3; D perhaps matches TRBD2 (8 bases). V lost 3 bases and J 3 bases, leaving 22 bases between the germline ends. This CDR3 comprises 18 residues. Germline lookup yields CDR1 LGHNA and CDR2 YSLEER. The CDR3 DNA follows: TGCGCCAGCAGCCACCCACCGGGAGGGACAGTAAATACAGATACGCAGTATTTT. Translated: CASSHPPGGTVNTDTQYF.

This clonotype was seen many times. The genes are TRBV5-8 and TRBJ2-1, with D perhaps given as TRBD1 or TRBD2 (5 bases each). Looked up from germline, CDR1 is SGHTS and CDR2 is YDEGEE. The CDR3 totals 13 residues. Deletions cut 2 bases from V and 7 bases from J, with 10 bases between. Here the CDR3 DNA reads TGTGCCAGCAGCTTTCCCGGGACGAATGAGCAGTTCTTC. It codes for CASSFPGTNEQFF.

For the CDR3, the DNA is TGTGCCAGCAGCAAGCAGCTCCCTGGGGAACAATCCCAGTATTTT. This gives the protein CASSKQLPGEQSQYF. The chain couples TRBV3-1 to TRBJ2-3; no clear D gene. CDR3 size: 15 residues. The V gene lost 5 bases and the J gene lost 12 bases, with 24 bases spanning the gap. Germline V gene sequence: CDR1 LGHDT, CDR2 YNNKEL (reference sequence).

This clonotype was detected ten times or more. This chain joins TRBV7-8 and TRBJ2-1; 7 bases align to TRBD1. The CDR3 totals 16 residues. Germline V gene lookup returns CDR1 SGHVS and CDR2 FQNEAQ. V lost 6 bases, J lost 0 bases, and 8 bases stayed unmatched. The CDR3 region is CASRYTGESSYNEQFF. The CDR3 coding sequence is TGTGCCAGCAGGTATACAGGGGAGAGCTCCTACAATGAGCAGTTCTTC.

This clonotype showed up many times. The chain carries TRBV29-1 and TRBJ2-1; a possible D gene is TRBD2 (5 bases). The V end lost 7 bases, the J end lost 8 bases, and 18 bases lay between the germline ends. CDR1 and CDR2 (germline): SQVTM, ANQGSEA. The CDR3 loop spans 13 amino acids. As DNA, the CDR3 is TGCAGCGGGGAGACCCAGCTCGGGGATGAGCAGTTCTTC. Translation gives CSGETQLGDEQFF.

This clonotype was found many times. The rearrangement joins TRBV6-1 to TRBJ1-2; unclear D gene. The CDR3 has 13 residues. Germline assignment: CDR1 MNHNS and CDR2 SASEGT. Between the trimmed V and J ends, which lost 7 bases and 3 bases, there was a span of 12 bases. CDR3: CASTARDYYGYTF. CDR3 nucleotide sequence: TGTGCCAGCACCGCTCGCGACTACTATGGCTACACCTTC.

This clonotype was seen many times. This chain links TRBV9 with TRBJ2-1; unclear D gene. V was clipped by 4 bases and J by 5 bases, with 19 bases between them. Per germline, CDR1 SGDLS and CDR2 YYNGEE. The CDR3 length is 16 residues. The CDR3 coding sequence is TGTGCCAGCAGCTCCCCCCGAGGTGGCACGGACAATGAGCAGTTCTTC. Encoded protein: CASSSPRGGTDNEQFF.

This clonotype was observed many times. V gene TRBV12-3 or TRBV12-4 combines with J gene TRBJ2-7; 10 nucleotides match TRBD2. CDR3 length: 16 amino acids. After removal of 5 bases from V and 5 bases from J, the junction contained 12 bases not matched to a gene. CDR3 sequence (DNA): TGTGCCAGCAGTCTTCGTGGGACTAGCGTGGGGGACGAGCAGTACTTC. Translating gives CASSLRGTSVGDEQYF.

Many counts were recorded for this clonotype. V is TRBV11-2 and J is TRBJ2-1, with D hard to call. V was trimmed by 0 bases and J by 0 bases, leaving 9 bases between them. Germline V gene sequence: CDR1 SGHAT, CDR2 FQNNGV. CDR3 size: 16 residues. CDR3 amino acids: CASSLEVASSYNEQFF. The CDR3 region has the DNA TGTGCCAGCAGCTTAGAGGTGGCCAGCTCCTACAATGAGCAGTTCTTC. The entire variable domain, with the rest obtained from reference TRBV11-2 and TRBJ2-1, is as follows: EAGVAQSPRYKIIEKRQSVAFWCNPISGHATLYWYQQILGQGPKLLIQFQNNGVVDDSQLPKDRFSAERLKGVDSTLKIQPAKLEDSAVYLCASSLEVASSYNEQFFGPGTRLTVL.

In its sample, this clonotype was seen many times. Written as DNA, the CDR3 is TGCAGTGCTAGAGATCTAGCGGGGGTAGACGAGCAGTACTTC. This encodes CSARDLAGVDEQYF. The chain recombines TRBV20-1 with TRBJ2-7, with 10 bases that match TRBD2. J was trimmed by 5 bases and V by 0 bases; bases with no gene match: 4. The length of the CDR3 is 14 residues. CDR1 is DFQATT and CDR2 is SNEGSKA in the germline V gene (reference sequence).

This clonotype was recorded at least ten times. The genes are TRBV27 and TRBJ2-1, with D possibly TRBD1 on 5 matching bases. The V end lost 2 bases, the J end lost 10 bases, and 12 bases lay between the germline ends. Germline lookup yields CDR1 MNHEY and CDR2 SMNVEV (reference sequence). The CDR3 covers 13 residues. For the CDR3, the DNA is TGTGCCAGCAGTTTAGAGGTGTACAGGGAGCAGTTCTTC. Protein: CASSLEVYREQFF.

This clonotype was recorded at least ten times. The CDR3 region has the DNA TGTGCCATCAATCCGACAGGGGCCGGGGAGCTGTTTTTT. It is translated as CAINPTGAGELFF. V is TRBV10-3 and J is TRBJ2-2; 8 bases match TRBD1. Germline CDR1 ENHRY, CDR2 SYGVKD. CDR3 length equals 13 residues. J lost 6 bases, V lost 7 bases, and 4 bases had no gene match.